This T cell receptor (beta chain) stems from a study of technical replicates of blood from a handful of donors. The CDR3 covers 14 residues. V was pared by 6 bases and J by 3 bases, with 13 bases between. Germline V lookup: CDR1 MNHNY, CDR2 SVGAGI (reference sequence). Libraries were prepared by immunoSEQ multiplex PCR; TCRdb keeps only in-frame clonotypes and omits some of them. Here the sample spans under 90,000 clones, roughly 94% being singletons. Sequences were obtained from T cells isolated from PBMCs. The TCR was taken from a human donor in good health. V gene TRBV6-6 combines with J gene TRBJ2-3, with D possibly being TRBD1 (5 bases). This CDR3 reads CASSQSYRTDTQYF. CDR3 sequence (DNA): TGTGCCAGCAGCCAATCCTACAGGACAGATACGCAGTATTTT.